Listed below are T cell receptor beta chains from one sample, sequenced in a study of T cell responses to AZD1222 COVID-19 vaccine. TCRdb keeps only in-frame clones here, not all; method: immunoSEQ multiplex PCR. The table records roughly 170,000 clones, 94% of them present only once. This material consisted of peripheral blood, taken 28 days after the second AZD1222 dose. These receptors were obtained from an adult who received the AZD1222 COVID-19 vaccine. The CDR3 runs from the conserved cysteine through the conserved F or W. A D gene is named only where the DNA matches it firmly. The size of a clone is reported for some rows only, either as once, few or many, or as a class for expanded clones.

TRBV29-1	TRBJ1-1	13	.	TRBD1	TGCAGCGTGGTGACAGGGGTCGGCACTGAAGCTTTCTTT	CSVVTGVGTEAFF
TRBV3-1/TRBV3-2	TRBJ1-5	13	.	.	TGTGCCAGCAGCCAGGTCGGCAATCAGCCCCAGCATTTT	CASSQVGNQPQHF
TRBV9	TRBJ2-3	17	.	TRBD2	TGTGCCAGCAGCCCTCGACTAGCGGGGCAGGTGGGAGATACGCAGTATTTT	CASSPRLAGQVGDTQYF
TRBV7-9	TRBJ1-3	16	.	.	TGTGCCAGCAGCTTATATGGCGGCAGCTCTGGAAACACCATATATTTT	CASSLYGGSSGNTIYF
TRBV14	TRBJ2-6	16	.	.	TGTGCCAGCAGCCCCCGGGGCCTCTCTGGGGCCAACGTCCTGACTTTC	CASSPRGLSGANVLTF
TRBV4-2	TRBJ2-1	17	.	.	TGTGCCAGCAGCCAAGATCCAGGGTCCAGCTCCTACAATGAGCAGTTCTTC	CASSQDPGSSSYNEQFF
TRBV19	TRBJ1-1	13	.	.	TGTGCCAGTAGTACTGGAGGGAACACTGAAGCTTTCTTT	CASSTGGNTEAFF
TRBV30	TRBJ2-1	13	.	.	TGTGCCTGGAGTGGGGGCTCCTACAATGAGCAGTTCTTC	CAWSGGSYNEQFF
TRBV29-1	TRBJ1-1	11	.	.	TGCAGCGTGGATACAGGGTTTGAAGCTTTCTTT	CSVDTGFEAFF
TRBV6-5	TRBJ2-7	13	.	TRBD1	TGTGCCAGCAGTTTCAGGGGGCCCTACGAGCAGTACTTC	CASSFRGPYEQYF
TRBV20-1	TRBJ2-7	10	.	.	TGCAGTGCAATCTTATCCGAGCAGTACTTC	CSAILSEQYF
TRBV19	TRBJ1-2	15	.	.	TGTGCCAGTAGGGGGGAGAGACAGGAGAACTATGGCTACACCTTC	CASRGERQENYGYTF
TRBV28	TRBJ1-1	13	once	.	TGTGCCAGCAGTTTTTCCAGGGGCACTGAAGCTTTCTTT	CASSFSRGTEAFF
TRBV6-4	TRBJ1-6	17	.	.	TGTGCCAGCAGTAGGCCCCGTTTGCGATCGAGGAATTCACCCCTCCACTTT	CASSRPRLRSRNSPLHF